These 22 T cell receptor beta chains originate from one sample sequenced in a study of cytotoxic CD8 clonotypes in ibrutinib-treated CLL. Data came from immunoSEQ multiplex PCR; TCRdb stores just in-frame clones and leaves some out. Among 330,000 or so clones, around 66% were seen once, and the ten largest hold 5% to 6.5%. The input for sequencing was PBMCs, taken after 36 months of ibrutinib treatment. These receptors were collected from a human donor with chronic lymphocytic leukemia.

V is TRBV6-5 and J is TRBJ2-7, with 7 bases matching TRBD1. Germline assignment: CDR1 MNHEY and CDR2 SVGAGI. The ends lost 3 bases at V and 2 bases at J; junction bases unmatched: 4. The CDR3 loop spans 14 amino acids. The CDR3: CASSYDRAPYEQYF. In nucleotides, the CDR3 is TGTGCCAGCAGTTATGACAGGGCTCCCTACGAGCAGTACTTC.

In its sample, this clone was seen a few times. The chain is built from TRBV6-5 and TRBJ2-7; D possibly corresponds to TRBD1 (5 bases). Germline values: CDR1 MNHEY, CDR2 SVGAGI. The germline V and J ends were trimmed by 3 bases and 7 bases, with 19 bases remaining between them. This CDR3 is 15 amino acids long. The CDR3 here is CASSYGSPSTGEQYF. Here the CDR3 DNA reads TGTGCCAGCAGTTATGGCAGTCCCTCTACAGGAGAGCAGTACTTC.

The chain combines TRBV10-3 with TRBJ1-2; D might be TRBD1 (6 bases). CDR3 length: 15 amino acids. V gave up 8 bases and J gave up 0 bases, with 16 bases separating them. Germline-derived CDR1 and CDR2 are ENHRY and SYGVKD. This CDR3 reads CAIRGAGAANYGYTF. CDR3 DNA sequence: TGTGCCATCCGTGGGGCGGGGGCTGCTAACTATGGCTACACCTTC.

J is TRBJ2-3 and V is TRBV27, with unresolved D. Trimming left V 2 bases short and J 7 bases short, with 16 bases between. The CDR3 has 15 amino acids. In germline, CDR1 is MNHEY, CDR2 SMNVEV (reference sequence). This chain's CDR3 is CASSLRSGAINTQYF. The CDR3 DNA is TGTGCCAGCAGTTTAAGGTCAGGAGCGATAAATACGCAGTATTTT.

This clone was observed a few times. CDR3 loop: CSVGRANTEAFF. Here the CDR3 DNA reads TGCAGCGTCGGCCGGGCGAACACTGAAGCTTTCTTT. This chain connects TRBV29-1 to TRBJ1-1; no reliable D call. This CDR3 region has 12 residues. CDR1 is SQVTM and CDR2 is ANQGSEA in the germline V gene. The germline V and J ends were trimmed by 6 bases and 1 base, with 9 bases remaining between them.

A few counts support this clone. The CDR3 protein is CASSFRTGYEQYF. CDR3 in DNA: TGTGCCAGCAGCTTTAGGACAGGCTACGAGCAGTACTTC. The chain recombines TRBV9 with TRBJ2-7, with TRBD1 identical over 7 bases. CDR1 is SGDLS, CDR2 YYNGEE, per germline. V trimming: 4 bases; J trimming: 3 bases; junction bases outside the gene matches: 4. The CDR3 is 13 residues long.

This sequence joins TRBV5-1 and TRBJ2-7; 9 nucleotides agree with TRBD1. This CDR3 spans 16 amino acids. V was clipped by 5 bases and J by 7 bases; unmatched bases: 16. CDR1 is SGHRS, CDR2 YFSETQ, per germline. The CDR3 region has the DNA TGCGCCAGCAGACCGGGACAGGGTAGAAGTCGGGGAGAGCAGTACTTC. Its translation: CASRPGQGRSRGEQYF.

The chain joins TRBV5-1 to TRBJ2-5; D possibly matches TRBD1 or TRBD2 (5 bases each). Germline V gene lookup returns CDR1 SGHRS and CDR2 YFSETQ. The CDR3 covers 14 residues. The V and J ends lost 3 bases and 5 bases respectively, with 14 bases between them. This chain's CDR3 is CASSSSGTSETQYF. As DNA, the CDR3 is TGCGCCAGCAGCTCCTCCGGGACCTCGGAGACCCAGTACTTC.

The CDR3 spells CASSYWVYEQYF. The CDR3 nucleotides read TGTGCCAGCAGTTACTGGGTCTACGAGCAGTACTTC. The chain carries TRBV6-6 and TRBJ2-7; D not certain. This CDR3 comprises 12 residues. Germline V lookup: CDR1 MNHNY, CDR2 SVGAGI (reference sequence). V was shortened by 1 base and J by 3 bases, with 4 bases between the two germline ends.

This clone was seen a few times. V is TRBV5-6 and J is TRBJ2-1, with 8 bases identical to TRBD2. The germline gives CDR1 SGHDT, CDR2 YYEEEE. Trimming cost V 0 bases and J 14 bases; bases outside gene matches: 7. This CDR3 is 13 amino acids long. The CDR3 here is CASSLARGAAEFF. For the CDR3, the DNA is TGTGCCAGCAGCTTGGCGCGGGGGGCGGCGGAGTTCTTC. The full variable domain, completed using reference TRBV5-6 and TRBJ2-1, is DAGVTQSPTHLIKTRGQQVTLRCSPKSGHDTVSWYQQALGQGPQFIFQYYEEEERQRGNFPDRFSGHQFPNYSSELNVNALLLGDSALYLCASSLARGAAEFFGPGTRLTVL.

CDR3 region: CASSLGLAGVQYF. In DNA, the CDR3 is TGTGCCAGCAGCCTGGGACTAGCGGGAGTGCAGTACTTC. The chain uses TRBV7-2 and TRBJ2-7, with TRBD2 identical over 14 bases. Per the germline V gene, CDR1 is SGHTA and CDR2 is FQGNSA. The J segment lost 9 bases and the V segment lost 5 bases, leaving 3 bases of the junction unmatched. The CDR3 spans 13 residues.

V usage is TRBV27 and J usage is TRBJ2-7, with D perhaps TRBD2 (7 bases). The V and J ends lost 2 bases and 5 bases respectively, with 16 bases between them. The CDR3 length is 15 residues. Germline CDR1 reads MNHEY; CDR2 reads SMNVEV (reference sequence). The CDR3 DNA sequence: TGTGCCAGCAGTTTAGGAGGGCGGGGGCGCAACGAGCAGTACTTC. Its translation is CASSLGGRGRNEQYF.

The CDR3: CASSVRTGDGRGQYF. The CDR3 DNA is TGTGCCAGCAGCGTACGGACGGGAGATGGTCGCGGGCAGTACTTC. The J gene is TRBJ2-7, the V gene TRBV5-6, with a possible D match to TRBD2 (6 bases). Germline CDR1 and CDR2: SGHDT and YYEEEE. The V end was cut by 4 bases, the J end by 9 bases, with 23 bases between. The CDR3 is 15 residues long.

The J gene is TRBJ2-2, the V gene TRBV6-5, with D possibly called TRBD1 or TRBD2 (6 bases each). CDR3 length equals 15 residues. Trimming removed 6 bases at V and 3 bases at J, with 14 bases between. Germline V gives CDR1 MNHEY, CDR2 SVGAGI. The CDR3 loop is CASSRGQTHTGELFF. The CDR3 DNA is TGTGCCAGCAGCCGGGGGCAGACCCACACCGGGGAGCTGTTTTTT.

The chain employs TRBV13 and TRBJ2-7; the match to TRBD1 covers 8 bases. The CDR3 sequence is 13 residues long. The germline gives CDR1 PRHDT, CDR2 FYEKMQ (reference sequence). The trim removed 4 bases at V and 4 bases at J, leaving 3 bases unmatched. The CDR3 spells CASSWDRSYEQYF. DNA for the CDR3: TGTGCCAGCAGCTGGGACAGGAGTTACGAGCAGTACTTC. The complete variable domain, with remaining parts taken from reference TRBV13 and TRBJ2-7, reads AAGVIQSPRHLIKEKRETATLKCYPIPRHDTVYWYQQGPGQDPQFLISFYEKMQSDKGSIPDRFSAQQFSDYHSELNMSSLELGDSALYFCASSWDRSYEQYFGPGTRLTVT.

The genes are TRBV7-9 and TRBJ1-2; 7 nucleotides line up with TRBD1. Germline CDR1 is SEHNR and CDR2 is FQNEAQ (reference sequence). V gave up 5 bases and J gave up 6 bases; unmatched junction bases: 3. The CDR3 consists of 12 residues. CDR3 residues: CASSPTGHGYTF. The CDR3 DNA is TGTGCCAGCAGCCCGACAGGGCATGGCTACACCTTC.

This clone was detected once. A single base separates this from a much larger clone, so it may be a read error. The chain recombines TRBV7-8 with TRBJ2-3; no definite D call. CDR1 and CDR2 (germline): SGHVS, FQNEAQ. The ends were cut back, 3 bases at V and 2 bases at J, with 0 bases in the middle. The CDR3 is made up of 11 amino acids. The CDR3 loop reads CASSFTDTQYF. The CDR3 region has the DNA TGTGCCAGCAGCTTCACAGATACGCAGTATTTT.

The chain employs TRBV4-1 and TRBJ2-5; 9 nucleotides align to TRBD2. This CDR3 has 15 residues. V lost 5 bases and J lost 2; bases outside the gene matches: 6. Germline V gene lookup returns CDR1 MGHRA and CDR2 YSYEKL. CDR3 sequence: CASSALAGKQETQYF. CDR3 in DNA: TGCGCCAGCAGCGCTCTAGCGGGGAAGCAAGAGACCCAGTACTTC.

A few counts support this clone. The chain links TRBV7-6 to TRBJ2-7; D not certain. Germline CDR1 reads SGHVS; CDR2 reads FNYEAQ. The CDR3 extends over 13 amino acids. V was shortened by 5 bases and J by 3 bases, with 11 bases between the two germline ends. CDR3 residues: CASSPTPSYEQYF. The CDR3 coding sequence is TGTGCCAGCAGCCCCACCCCTAGCTACGAGCAGTACTTC.

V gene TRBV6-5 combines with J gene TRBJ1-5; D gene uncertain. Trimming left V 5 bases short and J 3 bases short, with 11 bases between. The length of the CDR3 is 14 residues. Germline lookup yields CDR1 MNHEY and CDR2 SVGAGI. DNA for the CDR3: TGTGCCAGCAGTGCTCGTGGGCCCAATCAGCCCCAGCATTTT. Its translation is CASSARGPNQPQHF.

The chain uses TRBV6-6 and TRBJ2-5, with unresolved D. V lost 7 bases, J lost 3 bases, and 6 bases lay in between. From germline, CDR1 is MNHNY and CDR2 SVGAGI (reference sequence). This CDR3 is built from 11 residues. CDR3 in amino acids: CASTMKETQYF. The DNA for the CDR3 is TGTGCCAGCACCATGAAAGAGACCCAGTACTTC.

The CDR3 DNA is TGTGCCATCAGTTTAGGGGGCTACTATGGCTACACCTTC. It yields the protein CAISLGGYYGYTF. The chain combines TRBV19 with TRBJ1-2; TRBD1 matches 7 bases. CDR1 and CDR2 from the germline V gene are LNHDA and SQIVND (reference sequence). CDR3 length: 13 residues. The V and J ends lost 10 bases and 3 bases, in that order; junction bases with no gene match: 8.